The present entry profiles one T cell receptor beta chain with its context. Its cognate antigen is unknown. This record comes from a study of graft-versus-host responses after intestinal transplantation. The method was immunoSEQ multiplex PCR; TCRdb's version includes in-frame clones alone and lacks a portion of them. The sample shows 60,000 to 90,000 clones, about 90% of them seen only once. V lost 6 bases and J 6 bases, leaving 9 bases between the germline ends. The CDR3 length is 11 residues. Germline V gene lookup returns CDR1 MNHEY and CDR2 SVGAGI. This receptor was taken from a human donor who received an intestinal transplant. The rearrangement uses TRBV6-5 and TRBJ2-7; possibly TRBD2 for D (5 bases). Sequenced here: unstimulated CD8+ T cells sorted from spleen or lymph node cells, sampled before intestinal transplant. The CDR3 DNA reads as TGTGCCAGCAGCCGGGGTGGCGAGCAGTACTTC. Translated, it gives CASSRGGEQYF.